Given below is one T cell receptor beta chain in context. Its antigen is not known. Genomic DNA, serving as template, underwent TCR beta VDJ and CDR3 profiling. TCRdb recomputed calls from the reads with MiXCR, one row per CDR3 protein. The sample records roughly 160,000 distinct CDR3 sequences, roughly 63% being singletons. This sample stems from a study of CD8+CD57+ T cells in acquired aplastic anemia. Study at large: Sorting CD4+ and CD8+ cells gave DNA averaging approximately 3 ug. Points from the study as a whole: Comparison of patients with controls identified around 30 shared CD8+ CDR3 sequences. A significant difference in CD8+ Simpson's diversity between patients and controls was not found.

CDR1 and CDR2 from the germline V gene are SGHTA and FQGTGA. Deletions cut 5 bases from V and 1 base from J, with 8 bases between. There are 13 residues in the CDR3. Material for sequencing was sorted CD4+, CD8+, or CD8+CD57+ T cells (not recorded which) from PBMCs. The J gene is TRBJ1-1, the V gene TRBV7-3; unclear D gene. The source of this sequence is a human donor in good health. The CDR3 DNA sequence: TGTGCCAGCAGCGAGGACCGGAACACTGAAGCTTTCTTT. The encoded protein is CASSEDRNTEAFF.